The 14 T cell receptor beta chains in this list originate from one sample, sequenced in a study of blood T cell repertoires in COVID-19. Produced via immunoSEQ multiplex PCR; TCRdb's table is partial and in-frame only. Among about 160,000 clones listed, 90% were seen once. Sequencing input: peripheral blood. The receptors here all came from a man aged 60 to 69 with active or convalescent COVID-19.

The rearrangement joins TRBV28 to TRBJ1-1; D gene ambiguous. Trimming left V 7 bases short and J 6 bases short, with 15 bases between. In germline, CDR1 is MDHEN, CDR2 SYDVKM. This CDR3 comprises 13 residues. The CDR3 sequence: CASTRFVRAEAFF. DNA of the CDR3: TGTGCCAGCACCCGGTTTGTACGGGCTGAAGCTTTCTTT.

The rearrangement joins TRBV6-5 to TRBJ2-7; TRBD1 matches 7 bases. J gave up 5 bases and V 2 bases, and 3 bases lay outside the gene matches. Germline V gene sequence: CDR1 MNHEY, CDR2 SVGAGI. The CDR3 length is 13 residues. DNA of the CDR3: TGTGCCAGCAGTTACCTGACAGGGAACGAGCAGTACTTC. Its translation: CASSYLTGNEQYF.

The V gene is TRBV11-3, the J gene TRBJ2-7; possibly TRBD1 for D (6 bases). CDR3 size: 13 residues. CDR1 SGHNT and CDR2 YENEEA come from the germline V gene. Trimming shortened V by 4 bases and J by 3 bases, and 10 bases separated the two germline ends. CDR3 region: CASSSGQNYEQYF. DNA for the CDR3: TGTGCCAGCAGCTCGGGACAAAACTACGAGCAGTACTTC.

The rearrangement links TRBV29-1 to TRBJ1-3; 7 positions match TRBD1. This CDR3 contains 14 residues. Trimming took 4 bases from V and 2 from J; bases not matched to a gene: 5. Per the germline V gene, CDR1 is SQVTM and CDR2 is ANQGSEA. CDR3 sequence (DNA): TGCAGCGTTGTGAGTCAGGGGGCTGGAAACACCATATATTTT. It encodes CSVVSQGAGNTIYF.

The count of this clone is one. The CDR3 DNA is TGTGCCAGCAGCTCGACAGGGATCACAGATACGCAGTATTTT. Its protein is CASSSTGITDTQYF. The V and J genes are TRBV5-6 and TRBJ2-3, with TRBD1 matching 7 bases. Losses at the gene ends were 3 bases for V and 2 bases for J; bases not matched to a gene: 3. The V gene's germline CDR1 is SGHDT and CDR2 YYEEEE. The CDR3 is 14 residues long.

Note on this clone: The sample holds other DNA sequences that translate to the same CDR3. The chain couples TRBV27 to TRBJ2-7; 9 nucleotides line up with TRBD1. Germline lookup yields CDR1 MNHEY and CDR2 SMNVEV (reference sequence). The CDR3 spans 13 residues. The junction had 6 bases not matched to a gene; V was cut back by 8 bases and J by 4 bases. The CDR3 coding sequence is TGTGCCAGCTCATGGGGACAGGGTTACGAGCAGTACTTC. Its protein is CASSWGQGYEQYF.

This chain connects TRBV10-1 to TRBJ2-7, with D possibly being TRBD1 (6 bases). The CDR3 is 14 residues long. V was pared by 3 bases and J by 0 bases, with 9 bases between. Per the germline V gene, CDR1 is WNHNN and CDR2 is SYGVQD (reference sequence). The CDR3 nucleotides are TGCGCCAGCAGTGATCGGACAGACTCCTACGAGCAGTACTTC. It encodes CASSDRTDSYEQYF.

The CDR3: CATSRDSPYSNQPQHF. The CDR3 coding sequence is TGTGCCACCAGCAGAGATTCCCCCTATAGCAATCAGCCCCAGCATTTT. This chain links TRBV15 with TRBJ1-5, with no clear D. The CDR3 length is 16 residues. Germline assignment: CDR1 LNHNV and CDR2 YYDKDF (reference sequence). Trimming shortened V by 0 bases and J by 0 bases, and 9 bases separated the two germline ends. The whole variable domain, filled in from reference TRBV15 and TRBJ1-5, reads DAMVIQNPRYQVTQFGKPVTLSCSQTLNHNVMYWYQQKSSQAPKLLFHYYDKDFNNEADTPDNFQSRRPNTSFCFLDIRSPGLGDTAMYLCATSRDSPYSNQPQHFGDGTRLSIL.

This rearrangement joins TRBV15 to TRBJ1-1, with D tentatively TRBD1 (6 bases). Germline loops: CDR1 LNHNV, CDR2 YYDKDF (reference sequence). The CDR3 length is 17 residues. The V gene lost 5 bases and the J gene lost 0 bases, with 19 bases spanning the gap. The CDR3: CATSLRGGHYMNTEAFF. The DNA for the CDR3 is TGTGCCACCAGCCTAAGGGGGGGCCATTACATGAACACTGAAGCTTTCTTT.

This chain joins TRBV7-2 and TRBJ2-5; 7 nucleotides line up with TRBD2. Germline trimming cut 5 bases from V and 4 bases from J; bases unmatched to any gene: 10. The CDR3 is 15 residues long. From germline, CDR1 is SGHTA and CDR2 FQGNSA. The CDR3 protein is CASSRLGGGGETQYF. In nucleotides, the CDR3 is TGTGCCAGCAGCCGCCTGGGGGGGGGAGGAGAGACCCAGTACTTC.

The rearrangement uses TRBV5-1 and TRBJ1-2; 9 bases are a match to TRBD1. This CDR3 comprises 15 residues. Trimming removed 3 bases from V and 8 bases from J; junction bases left unmatched: 11. The germline CDR1 and CDR2 sequences are SGHRS and YFSETQ. The CDR3 DNA is TGCGCCAGCAGCTATGAACCGGGACAGGGTGGCGGCTACACCTTC. Its translation is CASSYEPGQGGGYTF.

This chain uses TRBV6-4 with TRBJ1-1; no definite D call. The CDR3 length is 15 residues. V lost 5 bases, J lost 4 bases, and 17 bases lay in between. Germline V CDR1 and CDR2: MRHNA, SNTAGT. DNA of the CDR3: TGTGCCAGCAGTCGGGAATCCGATGGGAGCACTGAAGCTTTCTTT. Translated, it gives CASSRESDGSTEAFF.

The gene calls are TRBV11-2 and TRBJ2-1, with a tentative D call TRBD1 (6 bases). The V gene lost 4 bases and the J gene lost 4 bases, with 11 bases spanning the gap. The CDR3 loop spans 14 amino acids. Germline V gene data show CDR1 as SGHAT and CDR2 as FQNNGV. CDR3: CASSYRTDYNEQFF. The CDR3, as DNA: TGTGCCAGCAGCTACCGGACAGATTACAATGAGCAGTTCTTC.

The V gene is TRBV4-1, the J gene TRBJ1-5, with TRBD1 matching 8 bases. The germline CDR1 and CDR2 sequences are MGHRA and YSYEKL. V lost 4 bases, J lost 7 bases, and 9 bases stayed unmatched. The CDR3 runs to 15 residues. CDR3 protein: CASSRLNDRGQPQHF. The CDR3 region has the DNA TGCGCCAGCAGCCGCCTAAACGACAGGGGACAGCCCCAGCATTTT.